This TCR beta chain came from a study of T cell responses to AZD1222 COVID-19 vaccine. Findings of the study overall: Clonal diversity may have been underestimated in mostly white British donors. Baseline serology detected seropositivity in only 5 or 6 AZD1222 recipients. The study sampled repertoires only after the peak T cell response.

The repertoire was sequenced with immunoSEQ multiplex PCR; TCRdb's copy has only in-frame clones and lacks some. This sample has 70,000 to 95,000 clones, with 85% to 90% found just once. Per germline, CDR1 MDHEN and CDR2 SYDVKM. The J segment lost 7 bases and the V segment lost 5 bases, leaving 2 bases of the junction unmatched. The CDR3 has 13 amino acids. As concerns this clone: Its cognate antigen is unknown.

Source: peripheral blood, taken 28 days after the second AZD1222 dose. The rearrangement links TRBV28 to TRBJ1-6; 7 nucleotides align to TRBD1. This TCR was recovered from an adult who received the AZD1222 COVID-19 vaccine. This CDR3 reads CASSRDSNSPLHF. DNA of the CDR3: TGTGCCAGCAGTCGGGACAGCAATTCACCCCTCCACTTT.